The 13 T cell receptor beta chains below come from one sample, sequenced in a study of naive CD8 T cells in extremely preterm neonates. Preterm samples came from extremely preterm deliveries at about 22-28 weeks. Libraries were prepared by immunoSEQ multiplex PCR; TCRdb keeps only in-frame clonotypes and omits some of them. The data contain more than 20,000 clones, approximately 88% of them seen just once; the ten biggest clones take up approximately 0.92%. No antigen has been assigned to these receptors. Regarding the study as a whole: Compared with older groups, preterm CDR3s were shorter, with fewer N additions and less trimming.

Sequencing was performed on naive CD8+ T cells from cord blood. The receptors come from a boy who was born preterm.

J is TRBJ1-2 and V is TRBV19; 10 bases fit TRBD1. Trimming cost V 7 bases and J 3 bases; bases outside gene matches: 5. Looked up from germline, CDR1 is LNHDA and CDR2 is SQIVND (reference sequence). CDR3 length: 14 amino acids. This CDR3 is CASTPTGGYYGYTF. CDR3 nucleotides: TGTGCCAGTACCCCGACAGGGGGCTACTATGGCTACACCTTC.

This sequence joins TRBV4-1 and TRBJ1-6; 8 bases align to TRBD1. V lost 0 bases to trimming and J lost 9 bases; unmatched junction nucleotides: 1. Germline values: CDR1 MGHRA, CDR2 YSYEKL. CDR3 length: 14 residues. The chain's CDR3 is CASSQDRGRSPLHF. CDR3 nucleotide sequence: TGCGCCAGCAGCCAAGACAGGGGGCGTTCACCCCTCCACTTT.

For this clone: Additional DNA sequences in this sample encode the identical CDR3. The genes are TRBV5-6 and TRBJ1-2; D is unresolved. The germline gives CDR1 SGHDT, CDR2 YYEEEE. Deletions cut 3 bases from V and 1 base from J, with 1 base between. The CDR3 runs to 11 residues. CDR3 DNA sequence: TGTGCCAGCAGCTATAACTATGGCTACACCTTC. Protein: CASSYNYGYTF. The variable domain in full, completed from reference TRBV5-6 and TRBJ1-2, reads DAGVTQSPTHLIKTRGQQVTLRCSPKSGHDTVSWYQQALGQGPQFIFQYYEEEERQRGNFPDRFSGHQFPNYSSELNVNALLLGDSALYLCASSYNYGYTFGSGTRLTVV.

On this clone: Given a much more abundant clone one base away, this may be a read error. Other DNA sequences of this sample code for an identical CDR3. The V call is TRBV19, the J call TRBJ2-7; TRBD1 matches at 11 bases. The V gene's germline CDR1 is LNHDA and CDR2 SQIVND (reference sequence). The CDR3 runs to 14 residues. Trimming removed 3 bases from V and 4 bases from J; junction bases left unmatched: 2. The CDR3 reads CASSMGTGGYEQYF. The DNA for the CDR3 is TGTGCCAGTAGTATGGGGACAGGGGGTTACGAGCAGTACTTC.

V and J are TRBV7-9 and TRBJ2-7, with TRBD1 identical over 7 bases. CDR1 and CDR2 from the germline V gene are SEHNR and FQNEAQ (reference sequence). Trimming at V came to 2 bases and at J to 3 bases, leaving 4 bases not matched to a gene. This CDR3 region has 14 residues. This chain's CDR3 is CASSLRQGSYEQYF. Written as DNA, the CDR3 is TGTGCCAGCAGCTTAAGACAGGGTAGCTACGAGCAGTACTTC.

The rearrangement links TRBV10-2 to TRBJ2-1; 7 nucleotides align to TRBD2. The CDR3 has 15 amino acids. The germline CDR1 and CDR2 sequences are WSHSY and SAAADI. J was trimmed by 4 bases and V by 0 bases; bases with no gene match: 3. The CDR3 DNA reads as TGCGCCAGCAGTGAGTCTTACGGGGGGTACAATGAGCAGTTCTTC. The encoded protein is CASSESYGGYNEQFF.

The gene calls are TRBV19 and TRBJ2-3; D unclear. Germline V gene data show CDR1 as LNHDA and CDR2 as SQIVND (reference sequence). The length of the CDR3 is 14 residues. V shed 3 bases and J shed 5 bases, with 12 bases lying between them. The CDR3 is CASSMDSFLDTQYF. The CDR3 region has the DNA TGTGCCAGTAGTATGGATAGTTTCCTAGATACGCAGTATTTT.

Note on this clone: This may be a read error, as it is one base from a much larger clone. The CDR3 here is CASSYYTGELFF. Written as DNA, the CDR3 is TGTGCCAGCAGTTACTACACCGGGGAGCTGTTTTTT. The chain joins TRBV6-5 to TRBJ2-2; no reliable D call. This CDR3 spans 12 amino acids. The germline gives CDR1 MNHEY, CDR2 SVGAGI. V was cut by 1 base and J by 3 bases, with 0 bases left in between.

V and J are TRBV9 and TRBJ1-5, with a weak D call TRBD1 (6 bases). This CDR3 is 13 amino acids long. V lost 3 bases and J 2 bases, leaving 6 bases between the germline ends. Germline CDR1 and CDR2: SGDLS and YYNGEE. CDR3 bases: TGTGCCAGCAGCGACAGGGGCAATCAGCCCCAGCATTTT. Its protein product is CASSDRGNQPQHF. Full variable domain (remainder filled in from reference TRBV9 and TRBJ1-5): DSGVTQTPKHLITATGQRVTLRCSPRSGDLSVYWYQQSLDQGLQFLIQYYNGEERAKGNILERFSAQQFPDLHSELNLSSLELGDSALYFCASSDRGNQPQHFGDGTRLSIL.

J is TRBJ1-2 and V is TRBV5-5; D is unresolved. The CDR3 has 13 residues. The V end lost 1 base, the J end lost 0 bases, and 4 bases lay between the germline ends. Germline-derived CDR1 and CDR2 are SGHKS and YYEKEE (reference sequence). The CDR3 reads CASSLTTNYGYTF. CDR3 sequence (DNA): TGTGCCAGCAGCTTGACAACTAACTATGGCTACACCTTC.

The V call is TRBV9, the J call TRBJ2-3; no clear D. The CDR3 is 12 residues long. The V gene lost 0 bases and the J gene lost 3 bases, with 2 bases spanning the gap. The germline V gene encodes CDR1 SGDLS and CDR2 YYNGEE. The CDR3 DNA is TGTGCCAGCAGCGTAGCTACAGATACGCAGTATTTT. Encoded protein: CASSVATDTQYF.

The chain recombines TRBV27 with TRBJ1-6, with 10 bases fitting TRBD1. In germline, CDR1 is MNHEY, CDR2 SMNVEV (reference sequence). This CDR3 has 16 residues. The trim removed 5 bases at V and 6 bases at J, leaving 7 bases unmatched. CDR3 bases: TGTGCCAGCAGTGTCGGGACAGGGGAAGGTAATTCACCCCTCCACTTT. Its protein is CASSVGTGEGNSPLHF.

The V and J genes are TRBV27 and TRBJ2-7, with D possibly being TRBD2 (6 bases). Germline values: CDR1 MNHEY, CDR2 SMNVEV (reference sequence). This CDR3 is 13 amino acids long. Trimming cost V 3 bases and J 0 bases, with 6 bases left between them. DNA of the CDR3: TGTGCCAGCAGTTTGGGGGGCTCCTACGAGCAGTACTTC. It codes for CASSLGGSYEQYF.